This T cell receptor beta chain was sequenced during a study of T cell responses to AZD1222 COVID-19 vaccine. Study results and limitations: Spike-specific TCR breadth rose after two AZD1222 doses, and depth rose as well. Females outnumbered males among donors, who were mostly white British; clonal diversity was possibly underestimated.

Comments on this clone: The antigen is undetermined.

Only in-frame clones appear in the TCRdb table, and some are missing; sequencing was by immunoSEQ multiplex PCR. The table records under 150,000 clones, 88% of them present only once. The CDR3 consists of 11 residues. V was shortened by 1 base and J by 8 bases, with 8 bases between the two germline ends. Germline loops: CDR1 GTSNPN, CDR2 SVGIG (reference sequence). The sequence was obtained from an adult who received the AZD1222 COVID-19 vaccine. The chain employs TRBV30 and TRBJ1-1; no clear D. Source: peripheral blood, taken 28 days after the second AZD1222 dose. In nucleotides, the CDR3 is TGTGCCTGGAGTGCTGGGGTAGAAGCTTTCTTT. Encoded protein: CAWSAGVEAFF.